The clone carrying this T cell receptor beta chain was recorded many times. One junction end does not reproduce the germline sequence, and a read error may be involved. Through Arm-PCR of CDR3 regions and iRepertoire HTBI primers, TCR beta libraries were built. TCRdb re-derived calls from the multiplex PCR reads in MiXCR, one entry per CDR3 protein. The sample has around 250,000 distinct CDR3 sequences; around a sixth are singletons. CDR1 SSHAT and CDR2 FNYEAQ come from the germline V gene (reference sequence). This CDR3 is built from 15 residues. This sample is drawn from a study of regulatory T cells in long-lasting Graves disease. Time point meaning: newly diagnosed GD, antithyroid drugs for less than 3 months. The TCR library was made from RNA that had been extracted from PBMCs in TRIzol. These same records also appear under a second study, on T cells in Graves' hyperthyroidism and ophthalmopathy.

Source: peripheral blood mononuclear cells (PBMCs), taken at new diagnosis, from a patient treated with antithyroid drugs. The TCR comes from a woman in her 30s with Graves disease. The chain couples TRBV7-7 to TRBJ2-1, with 8 bases fitting TRBD2. CDR3 residues: CASSLVVGGADEQFF. CDR3 coding DNA: TGTGCTAGCAGCTTAGTGGTCGGGGGGGCGGATGAGCAGTTCTTC.